Each of the 18 T cell receptor beta chains below was sequenced from the same sample in a study of blood T cell repertoires in COVID-19 (dated by TCRdb to about 2020). Libraries were made using the immunoSEQ multiplex PCR assay. Not all clones reach the TCRdb copy of this immuneACCESS table, which keeps in-frame sequences only. Checked studies attribute under half of the gap to unresolved V genes and leave the rest unexplained. In all, the sample holds some 140,000 clones, and over 60% of those were seen once. The leading ten clones occupy about an eighth of the sample. The sample consisted of peripheral blood. These receptors all come from an older man with acute or convalescent COVID-19.

This clone was picked up one time. The chain is built from TRBV28 and TRBJ1-2, with 7 bases aligning to TRBD1. Germline-derived CDR1 and CDR2 are MDHEN and SYDVKM. J gave up 1 base and V 8 bases, and 16 bases lay outside the gene matches. The CDR3 contains 17 residues. The CDR3 nucleotides are TGTGCCAGCGAGCCCTCCGGGCAGGGGGATGATAACTATGGCTACACCTTC. Residues: CASEPSGQGDDNYGYTF.

This chain links TRBV3-1 (or the pseudogene TRBV3-2) with TRBJ2-3; 8 positions agree with TRBD2. CDR3 length equals 16 residues. Trimming cost V 0 bases and J 3 bases; bases outside gene matches: 5. CDR1 and CDR2 (germline): LGHDT, YNNKEL (reference sequence). The CDR3 bases are TGTGCCAGCAGCCAAGATACTGCGGGGGGAACAGATACGCAGTATTTT. Protein: CASSQDTAGGTDTQYF.

This clone was picked up one time. J is TRBJ2-3 and V is TRBV7-3, with D tentatively TRBD2 (6 bases). CDR3 size: 15 residues. V gave up 2 bases and J gave up 0 bases, with 9 bases separating them. Germline V gene data show CDR1 as SGHTA and CDR2 as FQGTGA. The CDR3: CASSLVGGSTDTQYF. CDR3 nucleotides: TGTGCCAGCAGCTTAGTCGGGGGTAGCACAGATACGCAGTATTTT.

Only one count was recorded for this clone. The CDR3 loop reads CASSQVSDIGGETQYF. In nucleotides, the CDR3 is TGTGCCAGCAGCCAAGTTTCGGATATTGGCGGAGAGACCCAGTACTTC. This sequence joins TRBV3-1 (or the pseudogene TRBV3-2) and TRBJ2-5, with D unclear. There are 16 residues in the CDR3. The V and J ends lost 1 base and 4 bases respectively, with 16 bases between them. The germline CDR1 and CDR2 sequences are LGHDT and YNNKEL (reference sequence).

The chain combines TRBV28 with TRBJ2-4; TRBD1 matches at 8 bases. This CDR3 has 15 amino acids. The ends lost 5 bases at V and 3 bases at J; junction bases unmatched: 6. Germline V gene lookup returns CDR1 MDHEN and CDR2 SYDVKM. DNA of the CDR3: TGTGCCAGCAGTGTGACAGGGGTGGTCAAAAACATTCAGTACTTC. Its translation: CASSVTGVVKNIQYF.

The chain couples TRBV6-2 or TRBV6-3 to TRBJ1-3; 9 nucleotides line up with TRBD1. This CDR3 is 16 amino acids long. With 5 bases clipped from V and 3 bases from J, the junction kept 8 bases outside the gene matches. Germline values: CDR1 MNHEY, CDR2 SVGEGT. The CDR3 region is CASSRTNRGLGNTIYF. The CDR3 DNA is TGTGCCAGCAGTCGAACAAACAGGGGGCTTGGAAACACCATATATTTT.

This chain connects TRBV7-9 to TRBJ2-1; D gene ambiguous. CDR3 length: 12 amino acids. Germline lookup yields CDR1 SEHNR and CDR2 FQNEAQ (reference sequence). The V end lost 1 base, the J end lost 10 bases, and 8 bases lay between the germline ends. CDR3 in amino acids: CASSLDRREQFF. The CDR3 nucleotides are TGTGCCAGCAGCTTAGATCGTCGGGAGCAGTTCTTC.

The chain is built from TRBV6-2 or TRBV6-3 and TRBJ2-3; no definite D call. Trimming removed 5 bases at V and 1 base at J, with 7 bases between. The CDR3 runs 13 residues. Germline assignment: CDR1 MNHEY and CDR2 SVGEGT. Here the CDR3 reads CASSGRGTDTQYF. Here the CDR3 DNA reads TGTGCCAGCAGTGGTCGGGGCACAGATACGCAGTATTTT.

The chain is built from TRBV28 and TRBJ2-7, with 7 nucleotides matching TRBD1. After removal of 5 bases from V and 2 bases from J, the junction contained 12 bases not matched to a gene. CDR3 length: 16 residues. Germline assignment: CDR1 MDHEN and CDR2 SYDVKM. Here the CDR3 reads CASSDPGQHQPYEQYF. The CDR3 nucleotides read TGTGCCAGCAGTGATCCGGGACAGCATCAACCCTACGAGCAGTACTTC.

This chain links TRBV10-3 with TRBJ1-1; D perhaps matches TRBD1 (5 bases). This CDR3 has 11 residues. Germline loops: CDR1 ENHRY, CDR2 SYGVKD. The V end lost 6 bases, the J end lost 6 bases, and 8 bases lay between the germline ends. The CDR3 DNA reads TGTGCCATCAGCTCAGGGTCTGAAGCTTTCTTT. It specifies CAISSGSEAFF.

The rearrangement uses TRBV7-9 and TRBJ1-2; D gene uncertain. This CDR3 comprises 12 residues. With 3 bases removed from V and 3 bases from J, the gap between germline ends came to 5 bases. Looked up from germline, CDR1 is SEHNR and CDR2 is FQNEAQ (reference sequence). CDR3 in DNA: TGTGCCAGCAGCTTGTCGGACTATGGCTACACCTTC. It encodes CASSLSDYGYTF.

The V and J genes are TRBV5-6 and TRBJ2-3, with TRBD1 matching 9 bases. J gave up 4 bases and V 4 bases, and 7 bases lay outside the gene matches. Germline lookup yields CDR1 SGHDT and CDR2 YYEEEE. This CDR3 has 15 residues. The DNA for the CDR3 is TGTGCCAGCAGCGGCCATCGGACAGGGGCAGATACGCAGTATTTT. It encodes CASSGHRTGADTQYF.

This clone appeared a few times. The rearrangement joins TRBV7-9 to TRBJ2-1, with 7 bases lining up with TRBD1. This CDR3 is built from 15 residues. Losses at the gene ends were 5 bases for V and 8 bases for J; bases not matched to a gene: 12. CDR1 and CDR2 (germline): SEHNR, FQNEAQ (reference sequence). CDR3 in amino acids: CASSSRQGGFYEQFF. In nucleotides, the CDR3 is TGTGCCAGCAGCAGCCGACAGGGTGGTTTTTATGAGCAGTTCTTC. Combining the CDR3 with reference TRBV7-9 and TRBJ2-1 gives the whole variable domain DTGVSQNPRHKITKRGQNVTFRCDPISEHNRLYWYRQTLGQGPEFLTYFQNEAQLEKSRLLSDRFSAERPKGSFSTLEIQRTEQGDSAMYLCASSSRQGGFYEQFFGPGTRLTVL.

The CDR3 nucleotides are TGTGCCAGCAGTCCTCAGGGGGCTAGCAATCAGCCCCAGCATTTT. This encodes CASSPQGASNQPQHF. The J gene is TRBJ1-5, the V gene TRBV2; 8 bases are a match to TRBD1. CDR3 size: 15 residues. V lost 5 bases and J lost 0; bases outside the gene matches: 3. CDR1 SNHLY and CDR2 FYNNEI come from the germline V gene.

This chain joins TRBV7-2 and TRBJ2-3; no firm D call. Germline V lookup: CDR1 SGHTA, CDR2 FQGNSA. The CDR3 loop spans 13 amino acids. V gave up 5 bases and J gave up 1 base, with 7 bases separating them. CDR3 sequence (DNA): TGTGCCAGCAGCCCACAGCGCACAGATACGCAGTATTTT. This codes for CASSPQRTDTQYF.

The chain combines TRBV6-5 with TRBJ1-5; D perhaps matches TRBD1 (5 bases). The V end was cut by 4 bases, the J end by 3 bases, with 7 bases between. CDR3 length: 13 residues. Germline assignment: CDR1 MNHEY and CDR2 SVGAGI. The CDR3, as DNA: TGTGCCAGCAGTTCCGGACACAATCAGCCCCAGCATTTT. Amino acid sequence: CASSSGHNQPQHF.

J is TRBJ2-5 and V is TRBV24-1; no definite D call. Trimming pared 0 bases from V and 1 base from J, leaving 8 bases between. Germline CDR1 KGHDR, CDR2 SFDVKD. This CDR3 has 15 residues. This CDR3 reads CATSDLGSGQETQYF. The CDR3 DNA is TGTGCCACCAGTGATTTGGGTTCAGGCCAAGAGACCCAGTACTTC.

The rearrangement uses TRBV28 and TRBJ2-1, with 8 bases matching TRBD1. This CDR3 has 11 residues. Trimming at V came to 5 bases and at J to 16 bases, leaving 7 bases not matched to a gene. Germline V gives CDR1 MDHEN, CDR2 SYDVKM. The CDR3 region is CASSRRTGNFF. The CDR3 nucleotides are TGTGCCAGCAGTCGTAGGACAGGGAATTTCTTC.